The present TCR beta chain was sequenced within a study of blood T cell repertoires in COVID-19. Germline CDR1 and CDR2: LNHDA and SQIVND (reference sequence). The CDR3 is 11 residues long. The junction had 6 bases not matched to a gene; V was cut back by 9 bases and J by 8 bases. Using immunoSEQ multiplex PCR, the repertoire was profiled, and TCRdb retains in-frame clones only, with some absent. The top ten hold about 9.4% of the sample, which has about 180,000 clones, 88% seen once. V and J are TRBV19 and TRBJ1-1, with 7 positions matching TRBD1. Sample: PBMCs or T cells enriched from blood (not recorded which). This sequence originates from a woman aged 18-29 years who had recovered from COVID-19. The CDR3 sequence: CARRQGSEAFF. In nucleotides, the CDR3 is TGTGCCAGAAGACAGGGTTCAGAAGCTTTCTTT.